This TCR beta chain was captured by sequencing in a study of T cells in localized non-small cell lung cancer. TCRdb keeps only in-frame clones here, not all; method: immunoSEQ multiplex PCR. Seen here are 28,000 or so clones, about 87% observed once, and the top ten hold about 6.8%. Study findings and constraints: Among the top 100 tumor clones, a median around 62 appeared in adjacent lung.

As concerns this clone: Its antigen is as yet unknown.

The CDR3 is made up of 15 amino acids. Germline V gene data show CDR1 as LNHDA and CDR2 as SQIVND (reference sequence). The germline V and J ends were trimmed by 1 base and 7 bases, with 14 bases remaining between them. The source of this sequence is a male donor aged 60 or older with stage I lung adenocarcinoma. This specimen was peripheral blood, taken before any cancer treatment. The chain employs TRBV19 and TRBJ2-1, with D unclear. The CDR3: CASSIVQDLANEQFF. The CDR3 nucleotides read TGTGCCAGTAGTATAGTCCAGGATCTCGCGAATGAGCAGTTCTTC.